One sample yielded the 11 T cell receptor beta chains listed below, sequenced in a study of control samples from healthy donors and cancer patients. Sequencing used immunoSEQ multiplex PCR; TCRdb keeps in-frame clones, though not all of them. The table has about 110,000 clones, 91% seen once. The sequencing sample was made of blood. The receptors come from a woman between 18 and 29 years old in good health.

The rearrangement links TRBV7-2 to TRBJ2-1; TRBD2 matches at 8 bases. The V gene end was trimmed by 11 bases and the J gene end by 4 bases; junction bases not matched to a gene: 10. The CDR3 has 14 residues. CDR1 is SGHTA, CDR2 FQGNSA, per germline. The CDR3: CASTGTSGYNEQFF. As DNA, the CDR3 is TGTGCCTCCACGGGAACTAGCGGATACAATGAGCAGTTCTTC. The variable domain in full, completed from reference TRBV7-2 and TRBJ2-1, reads GAGVSQSPSNKVTEKGKDVELRCDPISGHTALYWYRQSLGQGLEFLIYFQGNSAPDKSGLPSDRFSAERTGGSVSTLTIQRTQQEDSAVYLCASTGTSGYNEQFFGPGTRLTVL.

This clone has just one count. This sequence joins TRBV5-1 and TRBJ2-3; D not resolved. The CDR3 totals 13 residues. V lost 0 bases and J 3 bases, leaving 5 bases between the germline ends. The germline V gene has CDR1 SGHRS and CDR2 YFSETQ. The CDR3 DNA follows: TGCGCCAGCAGCTTGGGGGGTACAGATACGCAGTATTTT. Its protein product is CASSLGGTDTQYF. The full variable domain, completed using reference TRBV5-1 and TRBJ2-3, is KAGVTQTPRYLIKTRGQQVTLSCSPISGHRSVSWYQQTPGQGLQFLFEYFSETQRNKGNFPGRFSGRQFSNSRSEMNVSTLELGDSALYLCASSLGGTDTQYFGPGTRLTVL.

The J gene is TRBJ1-2, the V gene TRBV6-6; a weak D match, TRBD1 (6 bases). The CDR3 is made up of 12 amino acids. The ends were cut back, 5 bases at V and 3 bases at J, with 7 bases in the middle. CDR1 and CDR2 from the germline V gene are MNHNY and SVGAGI (reference sequence). CDR3 region: CASSTGHYGYTF. The CDR3 DNA is TGTGCCAGCAGTACAGGGCACTATGGCTACACCTTC.

This chain's CDR3 is CASSYLGYEQFF. The CDR3 bases are TGTGCCAGCAGTTACCTCGGTTATGAGCAGTTCTTC. The V and J genes are TRBV6-2 or TRBV6-3 and TRBJ2-1; D not resolved. The CDR3 consists of 12 residues. CDR1 and CDR2 (germline): MNHEY, SVGEGT. V was pared by 2 bases and J by 8 bases, with 7 bases between.

The chain links TRBV24-1 to TRBJ2-3, with D perhaps matching TRBD2 (6 bases). The CDR3 extends over 13 amino acids. The V end lost 7 bases, the J end lost 0 bases, and 7 bases lay between the germline ends. Germline assignment: CDR1 KGHDR and CDR2 SFDVKD. CDR3 DNA sequence: TGTGCCACCAGAGGGAGGAGCACAGATACGCAGTATTTT. Protein product: CATRGRSTDTQYF.

On this clone: Other DNA sequences in the sample encode the same CDR3. V is TRBV6-4 and J is TRBJ2-2; D is perhaps TRBD1 (6 bases). V dropped 3 bases and J dropped 5 bases, with 10 bases sitting between them. From germline, CDR1 is MRHNA and CDR2 SNTAGT. This CDR3 spans 14 amino acids. CDR3 loop: CASSEQGWTGELFF. CDR3 bases: TGTGCCAGCAGTGAACAGGGTTGGACCGGGGAGCTGTTTTTT.

The V gene is TRBV27, the J gene TRBJ2-6; D may be TRBD1 (6 bases). Trimming left V 6 bases short and J 0 bases short, with 21 bases between. CDR3 length: 19 residues. CDR1 and CDR2 (germline): MNHEY, SMNVEV (reference sequence). CDR3 sequence: CASRGGTSRVGSGANVLTF. The CDR3 nucleotides are TGTGCCAGCAGGGGTGGGACATCCAGGGTAGGCTCTGGGGCCAACGTCCTGACTTTC.

The V and J genes are TRBV9 and TRBJ1-3, with 7 bases lining up with TRBD1. Trimming took 2 bases from V and 2 from J; bases not matched to a gene: 4. The germline V gene has CDR1 SGDLS and CDR2 YYNGEE. The CDR3 spans 15 residues. The CDR3 sequence: CASSVAGGPGNTIYF. The CDR3 nucleotides are TGTGCCAGCAGCGTCGCAGGGGGACCTGGAAACACCATATATTTT.

The chain combines TRBV4-3 with TRBJ2-7; D is unclear. The CDR3 is made up of 13 amino acids. Germline V lookup: CDR1 LGHNA, CDR2 YSLEER. V lost 0 bases, J lost 6 bases, and 9 bases lay in between. CDR3 sequence reads: CASSQDAQTEQYF. The CDR3, as DNA: TGCGCCAGCAGCCAAGACGCCCAGACCGAGCAGTACTTC.

The chain has TRBV12-5 and TRBJ2-2; tentatively, D is TRBD1 or TRBD2 (5 bases each). V was cut by 3 bases and J by 4 bases, with 12 bases left in between. The CDR3 has 15 residues. Germline lookup yields CDR1 LGHNT and CDR2 FRNRAP. CDR3 amino acids: CASGFLIGGTGELFF. Here the CDR3 DNA reads TGTGCTAGTGGTTTTTTGATTGGGGGCACCGGGGAGCTGTTTTTT. Based on the CDR3 plus reference TRBV12-5 and TRBJ2-2, the full variable domain is DARVTQTPRHKVTEMGQEVTMRCQPILGHNTVFWYRQTMMQGLELLAYFRNRAPLDDSGMPKDRFSAEMPDATLATLKIQPSEPRDSAVYFCASGFLIGGTGELFFGEGSRLTVL.

CDR3 sequence: CASSPQGIEQYF. The DNA for the CDR3 is TGTGCCAGCAGCCCCCAGGGGATCGAGCAGTACTTC. The V gene is TRBV4-2, the J gene TRBJ2-7; D possibly corresponds to TRBD1 (6 bases). V was cut by 4 bases and J by 6 bases, with 10 bases left in between. Germline V gene data show CDR1 as LGHNA and CDR2 as YNFKEQ. The CDR3 has 12 residues.